One sample yielded the 25 T cell receptor beta chains listed below, sequenced in a study of T cells expressing NK-cell markers. From the 5' RACE reads, TCRdb lists one entry per CDR3 protein and no DNA. The table lists about 440,000 distinct CDR3 sequences. Sequences were obtained from blood T cells: a sorted CD56 or NKG2C T cell subset, CD4+ or CD8+ T cells, or bulk PBMC T cells (not recorded which). All receptors come from a woman aged 18-69 years in good health.

The chain recombines TRBV20-1 with TRBJ2-7; TCRdb picks TRBD2, but there is no DNA to check that call. Germline loops: CDR1 DFQATT, CDR2 SNEGSKA (reference sequence). The CDR3 runs 17 residues. CDR3: CSALPRTSGSRGYEQYF.

The chain uses TRBV7-2 and TRBJ1-5; TCRdb reports TRBD1, a call that lacks DNA to check it against. The CDR3 has 15 residues. The germline V gene encodes CDR1 SGHTA and CDR2 FQGNSA. CDR3 in amino acids: CASSPSLQESQPQHF.

V usage is TRBV29-1 and J usage is TRBJ2-2; TCRdb lists TRBD1, though no DNA is available to test this call. CDR3 length equals 13 residues. Germline V gene lookup returns CDR1 SQVTM and CDR2 ANQGSEA. The CDR3 sequence: CSVVSPTGVGLFF.

The V gene is TRBV5-1, the J gene TRBJ2-1. Germline V gives CDR1 SGHRS, CDR2 YFSETQ. The CDR3 sequence is 16 residues long. CDR3 loop: CASSYGTPMDSNEQFF.

The J gene is TRBJ1-1, the V gene TRBV20-1. Germline lookup yields CDR1 DFQATT and CDR2 SNEGSKA (reference sequence). The CDR3 is made up of 14 amino acids. The CDR3: CSARVPGRDTEAFF.

The chain recombines TRBV12-3 or TRBV12-4 with TRBJ1-1. There are 15 residues in the CDR3. The CDR3 sequence is CASTKSPYMNTEAFF.

The chain is built from TRBV20-1 and TRBJ2-2. CDR3 length equals 11 residues. Germline CDR1 reads DFQATT; CDR2 reads SNEGSKA (reference sequence). This chain's CDR3 is CSARAAGELFF.

The chain employs TRBV19 and TRBJ2-1; TCRdb reports TRBD2, a call that lacks DNA to check it against. This CDR3 has 14 amino acids. CDR1 is LNHDA, CDR2 SQIVND, per germline (reference sequence). The CDR3 is CASSISSRANEQFF.

This chain joins TRBV6-2 or TRBV6-3 and TRBJ2-7; checking the TCRdb D call of TRBD2 is not possible without DNA. Germline V gene data show CDR1 as MNHEY and CDR2 as SVGEGT. The CDR3 is 14 amino acids. The CDR3: CASSYSGPRNEQYF.

The V gene is TRBV5-1, the J gene TRBJ1-6. Germline loops: CDR1 SGHRS, CDR2 YFSETQ. This CDR3 contains 14 residues. CDR3 sequence: CASSLELNNSPLHF.

This rearrangement joins TRBV14 to TRBJ2-1. The CDR3 is made up of 13 amino acids. Germline assignment: CDR1 SGHDN and CDR2 FVKESK. CDR3 loop: CASSQAGTREQFF.

The J gene is TRBJ2-7, the V gene TRBV7-9; TCRdb returns TRBD1, unconfirmable since there is no DNA. Looked up from germline, CDR1 is SEHNR and CDR2 is FQNEAQ (reference sequence). The CDR3 sequence is 14 residues long. CDR3 in amino acids: CASSFNRDPYEQYF. The whole variable domain, remainder taken from reference TRBV7-9 and TRBJ2-7, is DTGVSQNPRHKITKRGQNVTFRCDPISEHNRLYWYRQTLGQGPEFLTYFQNEAQLEKSRLLSDRFSAERPKGSFSTLEIQRTEQGDSAMYLCASSFNRDPYEQYFGPGTRLTVT.

This rearrangement joins TRBV10-3 to TRBJ2-7; TCRdb names TRBD2, which stays unverified in the absence of DNA. This CDR3 is built from 13 residues. The germline gives CDR1 ENHRY, CDR2 SYGVKD. The CDR3 here is CAISGDYEYEQYF.

The V gene is TRBV20-1, the J gene TRBJ2-3. Germline CDR1 and CDR2: DFQATT and SNEGSKA (reference sequence). This CDR3 region has 13 residues. The CDR3 spells CSARDSGPDTQYF.

The genes are TRBV19 and TRBJ2-1. The CDR3 has 14 residues. Germline lookup yields CDR1 LNHDA and CDR2 SQIVND (reference sequence). This chain's CDR3 is CASSISYSYNEQFF.

The rearrangement joins TRBV6-2 or TRBV6-3 to TRBJ2-3; TCRdb designates TRBD1, a call that cannot be tested without DNA. This CDR3 region has 16 residues. Germline CDR1 and CDR2: MNHEY and SVGEGT. CDR3 sequence: CASSRPTVTSTDTQYF.

The CDR3 here is CASSYWTAYTEAFF. V and J are TRBV12-3 or TRBV12-4 and TRBJ1-1; TCRdb lists TRBD1, though no DNA is available to test this call. The CDR3 extends over 14 amino acids.

This chain uses TRBV20-1 with TRBJ1-2; there is no DNA to check the TCRdb D call of TRBD1. This CDR3 spans 14 amino acids. Looked up from germline, CDR1 is DFQATT and CDR2 is SNEGSKA (reference sequence). The CDR3 is CSAAPTGNYLGYTF.

The rearrangement links TRBV7-2 to TRBJ2-7. Germline assignment: CDR1 SGHTA and CDR2 FQGNSA. The CDR3 extends over 14 amino acids. The CDR3 is CASSLGVSGYEQYF.

The chain uses TRBV5-1 and TRBJ2-5; with no DNA, the TCRdb D assignment of TRBD1 cannot be verified. This CDR3 is built from 18 residues. The germline V gene has CDR1 SGHRS and CDR2 YFSETQ. Here the CDR3 reads CASSNGQGAMNGRETQYF.

This chain links TRBV7-6 with TRBJ1-1; TCRdb's D gene call, TRBD1, goes unchecked for lack of DNA. Per germline, CDR1 SGHVS and CDR2 FNYEAQ. The CDR3 is 14 residues long. The CDR3 reads CASSLKAGYAEAFF.

The rearrangement links TRBV12-3 or TRBV12-4 to TRBJ2-1. CDR3 length: 14 residues. The chain's CDR3 is CASSLVGNYNEQFF.

V is TRBV12-3 or TRBV12-4 and J is TRBJ2-1; absent DNA, TCRdb's TRBD2 call cannot be checked. The CDR3 consists of 14 residues. The CDR3 reads CAVGLAGIWDEQFF.

J is TRBJ1-1 and V is TRBV19. Per germline, CDR1 LNHDA and CDR2 SQIVND (reference sequence). The CDR3 loop spans 15 amino acids. CDR3 in amino acids: CASSWGSRANTEAFF.

This chain uses TRBV5-4 with TRBJ2-1; absent DNA, TCRdb's TRBD1 call cannot be checked. The CDR3 has 16 amino acids. CDR1 is SGHNT, CDR2 YYREEE, per germline (reference sequence). This CDR3 is CASSRLPGRKDNEQFF.